These 28 T cell receptor beta chains share one sample of origin, sequenced in a study of cytotoxic CD8 clonotypes in ibrutinib-treated CLL. Profiled with immunoSEQ multiplex PCR; TCRdb holds only in-frame clones, not every one. The table records about 30,000 clones, 45% to 65% of them present only once. Here the sequenced sample was PBMCs, taken before ibrutinib treatment. The receptors shown here come from a human donor with chronic lymphocytic leukemia.

The chain has TRBV5-6 and TRBJ2-7; perhaps TRBD2 as D (6 bases). This CDR3 comprises 15 residues. With 0 bases removed from V and 3 bases from J, the gap between germline ends came to 13 bases. CDR1 and CDR2 (germline): SGHDT, YYEEEE. The CDR3 sequence is CASSLGAGTGYEQYF. Here the CDR3 DNA reads TGTGCCAGCAGCTTGGGGGCAGGGACTGGCTACGAGCAGTACTTC.

The count of this clone is one. This sequence joins TRBV12-5 and TRBJ1-1; a weak D match, TRBD1 (5 bases). V lost 3 bases, J lost 6 bases, and 20 bases lay in between. CDR3 length: 16 amino acids. Germline V gene lookup returns CDR1 LGHNT and CDR2 FRNRAP. This chain's CDR3 is CASGFMPGLRKAEAFF. Written as DNA, the CDR3 is TGTGCTAGTGGTTTTATGCCGGGACTCAGGAAGGCTGAAGCTTTCTTT.

The J gene is TRBJ2-7, the V gene TRBV5-1; D might be TRBD2 (6 bases). Trimming took off 4 bases at V and 0 bases at J, with 8 bases between the two ends. Germline CDR1 reads SGHRS; CDR2 reads YFSETQ. This CDR3 region has 13 residues. The CDR3 spells CASSPGGSYEQYF. DNA of the CDR3: TGCGCCAGCAGCCCCGGGGGCTCCTACGAGCAGTACTTC.

This clone has only a few counts. This chain connects TRBV6-5 to TRBJ1-1; TRBD1 might be the D (5 bases). Looked up from germline, CDR1 is MNHEY and CDR2 is SVGAGI. The CDR3 is 11 amino acids. The V gene lost 5 bases and the J gene lost 5 bases, with 6 bases spanning the gap. CDR3 in amino acids: CASSRQTEAFF. In DNA form, the CDR3 reads TGTGCCAGCAGTCGACAGACTGAAGCTTTCTTT.

This clone was observed a handful of times. This rearrangement joins TRBV7-2 to TRBJ2-7; 7 positions match TRBD2. This CDR3 spans 13 amino acids. The trim removed 3 bases at V and 11 bases at J, leaving 10 bases unmatched. Germline V gene sequence: CDR1 SGHTA, CDR2 FQGNSA. Here the CDR3 reads CASSFGRESREYF. CDR3 nucleotides: TGTGCCAGCAGCTTTGGGCGGGAGAGTCGTGAGTACTTC.

The chain joins TRBV6-1 to TRBJ2-7; no firm D call. V lost 5 bases, J lost 0 bases, and 11 bases lay in between. The CDR3 is 14 residues long. CDR1 is MNHNS and CDR2 is SASEGT in the germline V gene. This CDR3 reads CASSRNPSSYEQYF. The CDR3 nucleotides are TGTGCCAGCAGTCGTAACCCGAGCTCCTACGAGCAGTACTTC.

The J gene is TRBJ2-7, the V gene TRBV7-9; 10 bases align to TRBD1. CDR1 is SEHNR, CDR2 FQNEAQ, per germline (reference sequence). V shed 0 bases and J 4 bases; nucleotides not matched to a gene: 3. The CDR3 sequence is 15 residues long. The CDR3 coding sequence is TGTGCCAGCAGCTTAGCTGGGACAGGGGTTTACGAGCAGTACTTC. The encoded protein is CASSLAGTGVYEQYF.

This clone was recorded a few times. The V and J genes are TRBV6-1 and TRBJ2-7; 7 bases match TRBD1. Germline assignment: CDR1 MNHNS and CDR2 SASEGT. V was pared by 7 bases and J by 5 bases, with 11 bases of the junction left unmatched. The CDR3 has 14 amino acids. In DNA, the CDR3 is TGTGCCAGCAAGACAGGGACGGCCTCGGACGAGCAGTACTTC. The encoded protein is CASKTGTASDEQYF.

The chain couples TRBV15 to TRBJ2-3; TRBD1 matches 8 bases. CDR1 is LNHNV, CDR2 YYDKDF, per germline (reference sequence). The CDR3 extends over 17 amino acids. V was clipped by 0 bases and J by 1 base; unmatched bases: 6. For the CDR3, the DNA is TGTGCCACCAGCAGAGATTTTTCGGGACAGGGCACAGATACGCAGTATTTT. Translating it yields CATSRDFSGQGTDTQYF.

The chain employs TRBV7-2 and TRBJ2-2; 8 nucleotides agree with TRBD2. The CDR3 is 17 residues long. CDR1 and CDR2 from the germline V gene are SGHTA and FQGNSA. J was trimmed by 3 bases and V by 4 bases; bases with no gene match: 10. The DNA of the CDR3 is TGTGCCAGCAGCTCCCGGAGCGGGAGTAGGTACACCGGGGAGCTGTTTTTT. It translates to CASSSRSGSRYTGELFF.

This chain uses TRBV6-5 with TRBJ2-7, with a possible D match to TRBD2 (5 bases). Trimming removed 0 bases from V and 3 bases from J, with 12 bases in between. The V gene's germline CDR1 is MNHEY and CDR2 SVGAGI. The CDR3 consists of 15 residues. CDR3 nucleotide sequence: TGTGCCAGCAGTTACTCTTCGGGATGGGGCTACGAGCAGTACTTC. It yields the protein CASSYSSGWGYEQYF.

This clone was found a few times. V gene TRBV7-9 combines with J gene TRBJ2-1; possibly TRBD2 for D (5 bases). The CDR3 has 12 residues. Trimming took off 6 bases at V and 9 bases at J, with 12 bases between the two ends. Germline V gene sequence: CDR1 SEHNR, CDR2 FQNEAQ (reference sequence). In nucleotides, the CDR3 is TGTGCCAGCAGGAAACTAGAAGCTGAGCAGTTCTTC. Translated: CASRKLEAEQFF.

The gene calls are TRBV2 and TRBJ2-7; a weak D match, TRBD1 (6 bases). The CDR3 contains 12 residues. Trimming took off 7 bases at V and 4 bases at J, with 11 bases between the two ends. CDR1 and CDR2 from the germline V gene are SNHLY and FYNNEI. CDR3 residues: CASKGTFYEQYF. The CDR3 DNA sequence: TGTGCCAGCAAAGGGACATTTTACGAGCAGTACTTC.

V is TRBV6-1 and J is TRBJ1-2; D gene uncertain. The germline V and J ends were trimmed by 2 bases and 5 bases, with 9 bases remaining between them. Germline V CDR1 and CDR2: MNHNS, SASEGT. The length of the CDR3 is 13 residues. The CDR3 DNA is TGTGCCAGCAGTGAAAGACCGTTGTATGGCTACACCTTC. This gives the protein CASSERPLYGYTF.

The chain has TRBV11-2 and TRBJ1-4; weak D call: TRBD1 (5 bases). The CDR3 loop spans 15 amino acids. V was cut by 3 bases and J by 14 bases, with 22 bases left in between. CDR1 is SGHAT and CDR2 is FQNNGV in the germline V gene. CDR3 protein: CASSLAGQASPKLFF. CDR3 nucleotides: TGTGCCAGCAGCTTGGCGGGGCAGGCCTCCCCCAAGCTGTTTTTT. The full variable domain, with the rest looked up from reference TRBV11-2 and TRBJ1-4, is EAGVAQSPRYKIIEKRQSVAFWCNPISGHATLYWYQQILGQGPKLLIQFQNNGVVDDSQLPKDRFSAERLKGVDSTLKIQPAKLEDSAVYLCASSLAGQASPKLFFGSGTQLSVL.

The V and J genes are TRBV7-2 and TRBJ2-7; weak D call: TRBD1 (5 bases). V was cut by 4 bases and J by 3 bases, with 19 bases left in between. CDR1 is SGHTA and CDR2 is FQGNSA in the germline V gene. The CDR3 has 16 residues. This CDR3 reads CASSSRPQGPLYEQYF. CDR3 nucleotide sequence: TGTGCCAGCAGCTCGCGGCCCCAGGGCCCCCTCTACGAGCAGTACTTC.

The CDR3 loop reads CASSQGTSGRDEQYF. DNA of the CDR3: TGTGCCAGCAGCCAAGGGACTAGCGGGAGAGACGAGCAGTACTTC. The chain couples TRBV7-9 to TRBJ2-7; 14 nucleotides line up with TRBD2. Unmatched junction bases numbered 5, after V lost 5 bases and J lost 5 bases. CDR1 SEHNR and CDR2 FQNEAQ come from the germline V gene (reference sequence). The CDR3 runs to 15 residues.

The V and J genes are TRBV19 and TRBJ2-1; unclear D gene. This CDR3 has 13 residues. Per the germline V gene, CDR1 is LNHDA and CDR2 is SQIVND (reference sequence). V gave up 3 bases and J gave up 9 bases, with 12 bases separating them. DNA for the CDR3: TGTGCCAGTAGTATTTACGGGCACATTGAGCAGTTCTTC. Translated, it gives CASSIYGHIEQFF.

V is TRBV28 and J is TRBJ1-5; D is unclear. This CDR3 spans 11 amino acids. V was shortened by 6 bases and J by 7 bases, with 7 bases between the two germline ends. Germline assignment: CDR1 MDHEN and CDR2 SYDVKM. The CDR3 nucleotides are TGTGCCAGCAGAGGACTCCAGCCCCAGCATTTT. This translates into CASRGLQPQHF. Complete variable domain (other parts from reference TRBV28 and TRBJ1-5): DVKVTQSSRYLVKRTGEKVFLECVQDMDHENMFWYRQDPGLGLRLIYFSYDVKMKEKGDIPEGYSVSREKKERFSLILESASTNQTSMYLCASRGLQPQHFGDGTRLSIL.

This clone turned up a few times. The chain recombines TRBV19 with TRBJ1-5, with 9 positions matching TRBD1. Germline values: CDR1 LNHDA, CDR2 SQIVND (reference sequence). This CDR3 spans 18 amino acids. Trimming took 2 bases from V and 3 from J; bases not matched to a gene: 11. As DNA, the CDR3 is TGTGCCAGTAGTATAAGCGCCGGGACAGGGTATCACAATCAGCCCCAGCATTTT. Translating gives CASSISAGTGYHNQPQHF.

The genes are TRBV4-1 and TRBJ1-6; D call uncertain. Germline values: CDR1 MGHRA, CDR2 YSYEKL. This CDR3 has 15 residues. The germline V and J ends were trimmed by 3 bases and 8 bases, with 14 bases remaining between them. In nucleotides, the CDR3 is TGCGCCAGCAGCCAGATACCGGAGACCCATTCACCCCTCCACTTT. This codes for CASSQIPETHSPLHF.

The V and J genes are TRBV6-1 and TRBJ2-7; D gene uncertain. The CDR3 extends over 11 amino acids. V was shortened by 6 bases and J by 5 bases, with 8 bases between the two germline ends. Germline values: CDR1 MNHNS, CDR2 SASEGT. The CDR3 DNA follows: TGTGCCAGCAGCAATCGGGACGAGCAGTACTTC. Protein product: CASSNRDEQYF.

The V call is TRBV19, the J call TRBJ1-2; maybe TRBD1 (6 bases). The length of the CDR3 is 16 residues. Trimming pared 7 bases from V and 0 bases from J, leaving 18 bases between. CDR1 and CDR2 (germline): LNHDA, SQIVND (reference sequence). The CDR3, as DNA: TGTGCCAGTAACCCCAGCGGGGGGCCCTCTAACTATGGCTACACCTTC. Residues: CASNPSGGPSNYGYTF.

This clone was picked up a small number of times. The chain recombines TRBV15 with TRBJ1-5, with TRBD1 identical over 7 bases. V trimming: 2 bases; J trimming: 1 base; junction bases outside the gene matches: 8. The length of the CDR3 is 17 residues. CDR1 LNHNV and CDR2 YYDKDF come from the germline V gene (reference sequence). The DNA of the CDR3 is TGTGCCACCAGCAGAAAGTCGACAGGGACGAGCAATCAGCCCCAGCATTTT. This gives the protein CATSRKSTGTSNQPQHF.

The chain couples TRBV27 to TRBJ1-6, with a possible D match to TRBD1 (6 bases). This CDR3 comprises 13 residues. The V gene lost 6 bases and the J gene lost 4 bases, with 7 bases spanning the gap. Germline loops: CDR1 MNHEY, CDR2 SMNVEV (reference sequence). For the CDR3, the DNA is TGTGCCAGCAGCAGGGGTTATAATTCACCCCTCCACTTT. Translated: CASSRGYNSPLHF.

This sequence joins TRBV21-1 and TRBJ1-6; the table's D call, TRBD1, was not checked against the DNA. TRBV21-1 is recorded as a pseudogene. CDR3 length: 16 residues. CDR3 nucleotide sequence: TGTGCCAGCAGCAAATGGAGGACAGGGTCGAATTCACCCCTCCACTTT. It translates to CASSKWRTGSNSPLHF.

A few counts support this clone. V and J are TRBV25-1 and TRBJ2-7; weak D call: TRBD2 (7 bases). The germline CDR1 and CDR2 sequences are MGHDK and SYGVNS. Trimming cost V 11 bases and J 2 bases, with 19 bases left between them. This CDR3 region has 14 residues. In nucleotides, the CDR3 is TGTGCCCCCAAAAGGGGGGGTAGGCCCTACGAGCAGTACTTC. This encodes CAPKRGGRPYEQYF.

Concerning this clone itself: This same CDR3 is encoded by further DNA sequences in the sample. The genes are TRBV14 and TRBJ2-5, with D tentatively TRBD1 (5 bases). The CDR3 runs 11 residues. Germline assignment: CDR1 SGHDN and CDR2 FVKESK. The V gene lost 5 bases and the J gene lost 5 bases, with 6 bases spanning the gap. The CDR3 DNA reads TGTGCCAGCAGCTACAGGGAGACCCAGTACTTC. Translation: CASSYRETQYF.